A selection of T cell receptor beta chains follows, all from one sample in a study of cytomegalovirus exposure and HLA in healthy donors. Using immunoSEQ multiplex PCR, the repertoire was profiled, and TCRdb retains in-frame clones only, with some absent. The sample table sets out tens of thousands of clones. Sequencing used PBMCs. Receptors were obtained from a woman in her forties or fifties in good health and CMV-seropositive. The CDR3 runs from the conserved cysteine through the conserved F or W. D genes are given only for firm matches.

j_gene: TRBJ1-4; d_gene: TRBD1; v_gene: TRBV19; CDR3nt: TGTGCCAGTAGCGAGATGACAGGGGGCTATGAAAAACTGTTTTTT; CDR3aa: CASSEMTGGYEKLFF
j_gene: TRBJ1-2; d_gene: NA; v_gene: TRBV7-9; CDR3nt: TGTGCCAGCAGCTCCTTGGACAGACCTTATGGCTACACCTTC; CDR3aa: CASSSLDRPYGYTF
j_gene: TRBJ2-2; d_gene: TRBD2; v_gene: TRBV19; CDR3nt: TGTGCCAGTACCCGCGGGAGTAACACCGGGGAGCTGTTTTTT; CDR3aa: CASTRGSNTGELFF
j_gene: TRBJ2-3; d_gene: NA; v_gene: TRBV12-5; CDR3nt: TGTGCTAGTGGTTTGGTCGGAGCTAGCACAGATACGCAGTATTTT; CDR3aa: CASGLVGASTDTQYF
j_gene: TRBJ2-2; d_gene: TRBD2; v_gene: TRBV5-1; CDR3nt: TGCGCCAGCAGCTTGGGGGCTAGCGGGAGTGTCGGGGAGCTGTTTTTT; CDR3aa: CASSLGASGSVGELFF
j_gene: TRBJ2-3; d_gene: TRBD2; v_gene: TRBV6-1; CDR3nt: TGTGCCAGCAGTGATTGGGGGGGGTACACAGATACGCAGTATTTT; CDR3aa: CASSDWGGYTDTQYF
j_gene: TRBJ2-1; d_gene: NA; v_gene: TRBV28; CDR3nt: TGTGCCAGCAGTCACTACAATGAGCAGTTCTTC; CDR3aa: CASSHYNEQFF
j_gene: TRBJ2-5; d_gene: NA; v_gene: TRBV7-2; CDR3nt: TGTGCCAGCAGTCTAGACTTGGAGACCCAGTACTTC; CDR3aa: CASSLDLETQYF
j_gene: TRBJ1-2; d_gene: NA; v_gene: TRBV11-2; CDR3nt: TGTGCCAGCAGCCCCTTGGGGGGCTATGGCTACACCTTC; CDR3aa: CASSPLGGYGYTF
j_gene: TRBJ1-6; d_gene: NA; v_gene: TRBV5-5; CDR3nt: TGTGCCAGCAGCTTGCTCCCTTTGGCCGATTCACCCCTCCACTTT; CDR3aa: CASSLLPLADSPLHF
j_gene: TRBJ2-5; d_gene: TRBD2; v_gene: TRBV7-6; CDR3nt: TGTGCCAGCAGCTATGTCGGAGTGAGCACTAGCGGGGTGACCCAGTACTTC; CDR3aa: CASSYVGVSTSGVTQYF
j_gene: TRBJ2-7; d_gene: TRBD1; v_gene: TRBV19; CDR3nt: TGTGCCAGTAGTATAACCACCGGACAGGGGAGAGGGGAGCAGTACTTC; CDR3aa: CASSITTGQGRGEQYF
j_gene: TRBJ2-3; d_gene: TRBD2; v_gene: TRBV6-4; CDR3nt: TGTGCCAGCAGTGACGTGGCGGGGGGTTCAGATACGCAGTATTTT; CDR3aa: CASSDVAGGSDTQYF
j_gene: TRBJ1-1; d_gene: NA; v_gene: TRBV9; CDR3nt: TGTGCCAGCAGCGTAGCGGGTAGGGGGAGAATCACTGAAGCTTTCTTT; CDR3aa: CASSVAGRGRITEAFF
j_gene: TRBJ2-7; d_gene: NA; v_gene: TRBV28; CDR3nt: TGTGCCAGCAGGGCCCCGCGGTCCTACGAGCAGTACTTC; CDR3aa: CASRAPRSYEQYF
j_gene: TRBJ2-5; d_gene: TRBD2; v_gene: TRBV4-3; CDR3nt: TGCGCCAGCAGCTCCATCGGCGCGGGGGGGTACCAAGAGACCCAGTACTTC; CDR3aa: CASSSIGAGGYQETQYF
j_gene: TRBJ1-2; d_gene: NA; v_gene: TRBV5-4; CDR3nt: TGTGCCAGCAGCTTTTTGCGGGGCCATGGCTACACCTTC; CDR3aa: CASSFLRGHGYTF
j_gene: TRBJ2-3; d_gene: TRBD2; v_gene: TRBV15; CDR3nt: TGTGCCACCAGCAGAGATCAGCGGGAGACAGATACGCAGTATTTT; CDR3aa: CATSRDQRETDTQYF
j_gene: TRBJ2-7; d_gene: TRBD1; v_gene: TRBV5-1; CDR3nt: TGCGCCAGCAGCTCCACAGGGGGCTCCTACGAGCAGTACTTC; CDR3aa: CASSSTGGSYEQYF
j_gene: TRBJ2-7; d_gene: TRBD2; v_gene: TRBV27; CDR3nt: TGTGCCAGCCGAAGGACTAGCGGCACCTACGAGCAGTACTTC; CDR3aa: CASRRTSGTYEQYF
j_gene: TRBJ2-1; d_gene: NA; v_gene: TRBV9; CDR3nt: TGTGCCAGCAGCGTATCCGGGAACAGACATGAGCAGTTCTTC; CDR3aa: CASSVSGNRHEQFF
j_gene: TRBJ2-1; d_gene: TRBD2; v_gene: TRBV19; CDR3nt: TGTGCCAGTAGTATACAGACTAGCGGGGGGGGTTTGGAGCAGTTCTTC; CDR3aa: CASSIQTSGGGLEQFF
j_gene: TRBJ1-2; d_gene: NA; v_gene: TRBV11-2; CDR3nt: TGTGCCAGCAGCCCTAGCGACAGCTATGGCTACACCTTC; CDR3aa: CASSPSDSYGYTF
j_gene: TRBJ2-3; d_gene: TRBD2; v_gene: TRBV7-9; CDR3nt: TGTGCCAGCAGCCCCAGCGGGAGGAGGGTAGATACGCAGTATTTT; CDR3aa: CASSPSGRRVDTQYF
j_gene: TRBJ2-7; d_gene: NA; v_gene: TRBV6-5; CDR3nt: TGTGCCAGCAGAGAGACGGGTTACGAGCAGCACTTC; CDR3aa: CASRETGYEQHF
j_gene: TRBJ1-1; d_gene: TRBD1; v_gene: TRBV7-2; CDR3nt: TGTGCCAGCAGCATCCGACAGGGAGTTTGGGTGAACACTGAAGCTTTCTTT; CDR3aa: CASSIRQGVWVNTEAFF
j_gene: TRBJ1-5; d_gene: NA; v_gene: TRBV6-1; CDR3nt: TGTGCCAGCAGGGTCAGGGGCGTGGGTCAGCCCCAGCATTTT; CDR3aa: CASRVRGVGQPQHF
j_gene: TRBJ2-2; d_gene: TRBD2; v_gene: TRBV7-9; CDR3nt: TGTGCCAGCAGCCTGACTAGCCTGACCGGGGAGCTGTTTTTT; CDR3aa: CASSLTSLTGELFF
j_gene: TRBJ1-1; d_gene: NA; v_gene: TRBV29-1; CDR3nt: TGCAGCGTTGAACGGTACGGAGGGGCTGAAGCTTTCTTT; CDR3aa: CSVERYGGAEAFF
j_gene: TRBJ2-5; d_gene: TRBD1; v_gene: TRBV4-2; CDR3nt: TGTGCCAGCAGCCAAGGGGGGACAGGGGGAGAGACCCAGTACTTC; CDR3aa: CASSQGGTGGETQYF
j_gene: TRBJ1-2; d_gene: NA; v_gene: TRBV27; CDR3nt: TGTGCCAGCAGCCTGCTACCCGAAGTCGGCTACACCTTC; CDR3aa: CASSLLPEVGYTF
j_gene: TRBJ2-2; d_gene: NA; v_gene: TRBV5-1; CDR3nt: TGCGCCAGCAGACAGGTCATGGCCGGGGAGCTGTTTTTT; CDR3aa: CASRQVMAGELFF
j_gene: TRBJ2-1; d_gene: NA; v_gene: TRBV2; CDR3nt: TGTGCCAGCAGTGAATTGGCGGGACGAAACAATGAGCAGTTCTTC; CDR3aa: CASSELAGRNNEQFF
j_gene: TRBJ2-7; d_gene: NA; v_gene: TRBV18; CDR3nt: TGTGCCAGCTCACCCGAGGGGGGGGTTACCTACGAGCAGTACTTC; CDR3aa: CASSPEGGVTYEQYF
j_gene: TRBJ1-2; d_gene: NA; v_gene: TRBV5-6; CDR3nt: TGTGCCAGCAGCCGGGACTTAACCCGGGGCTACACCTTC; CDR3aa: CASSRDLTRGYTF
j_gene: TRBJ2-1; d_gene: TRBD2; v_gene: TRBV7-6; CDR3nt: TGTGCCAGCAGCTTAGGGGCACTAGCGGGGTACAATGAGCAGTTCTTC; CDR3aa: CASSLGALAGYNEQFF
j_gene: TRBJ2-1; d_gene: NA; v_gene: TRBV4-1; CDR3nt: TGCGCCAGCAGCCATTACGGGACACCAAGCTCCTACAATGAGCAGTTCTTC; CDR3aa: CASSHYGTPSSYNEQFF
j_gene: TRBJ1-4; d_gene: TRBD1; v_gene: TRBV5-1; CDR3nt: TGCGCCAGCAGCCGAGCCGGGACAGGGCAAAAACTGTTTTTT; CDR3aa: CASSRAGTGQKLFF
j_gene: TRBJ1-5; d_gene: NA; v_gene: TRBV5-1; CDR3nt: TGCGCCAGCAGCCCCAGGGGTGGGAATCAGCCCCAGCATTTT; CDR3aa: CASSPRGGNQPQHF
j_gene: TRBJ1-2; d_gene: TRBD1; v_gene: TRBV6-1; CDR3nt: TGTGCCAGCAGTCCCCTCGGACAGGCCTACTATGGCTACACCTTC; CDR3aa: CASSPLGQAYYGYTF